This T cell receptor (beta chain) comes out of a study of shared clonotypes between healthy human individuals. Measured with immunoSEQ multiplex PCR; TCRdb has only the in-frame clones, and not every one. The repertoire consists of about 2.4 million clones, with around nine tenths occurring once and the leading ten covering about 0.13%. This CDR3 has 13 residues. The germline CDR1 and CDR2 sequences are MNHEY and SVGAGI. V lost 8 bases and J lost 1, with 9 bases in between. This rearrangement joins TRBV6-5 to TRBJ2-1, with D maybe TRBD1 (6 bases). The receptor's source is a man younger than 30 in good health. Specimen: naive CD4+ T cells sorted from blood. Indicated subset: CD45RA+ positively selected. Here the CDR3 reads CASQGTSYNEQFF. In DNA form, the CDR3 reads TGTGCCAGCCAGGGGACGTCCTACAATGAGCAGTTCTTC.